The 17 T cell receptor beta chains below come from one sample, sequenced in a study of early T cells in non-severe SARS-CoV-2 infection. Each CDR3 protein gets one entry after TCRdb re-called the 5' RACE reads with MiXCR. Of approximately 69,000 distinct CDR3 sequences listed, 8.5% to 10% were seen once; the top ten hold 5.9%. The specimen sequenced was whole blood. The source of these receptors is an adult who was a healthcare worker with PCR-confirmed SARS-CoV-2 infection or an uninfected control (not recorded which).

This clonotype showed up many times. V and J are TRBV10-3 and TRBJ2-7; tentative D call: TRBD1 (7 bases). Trimming removed 11 bases from V and 4 bases from J, with 21 bases in between. The germline V gene has CDR1 ENHRY and CDR2 SYGVKD. The CDR3 sequence is 14 residues long. CDR3 amino acids: CASRRDQGGYEQYF. The CDR3 nucleotides read TGTGCCTCCCGAAGGGACCAGGGGGGTTACGAGCAGTACTTC.

This clonotype was counted at least ten times. This sequence joins TRBV12-3 or TRBV12-4 and TRBJ2-1; no definite D call. The V gene lost 3 bases and the J gene lost 7 bases, with 13 bases spanning the gap. The CDR3 extends over 14 amino acids. CDR3 protein: CASSFAMGGNEQFF. CDR3 bases: TGTGCCAGCAGTTTCGCAATGGGTGGGAATGAGCAGTTCTTC.

This clonotype was found a few times. V usage is TRBV5-5 and J usage is TRBJ2-1; the D gene is possibly TRBD2 (6 bases). V gave up 0 bases and J gave up 4 bases, with 14 bases separating them. The CDR3 is 16 residues long. In germline, CDR1 is SGHKS, CDR2 YYEKEE (reference sequence). The CDR3 sequence: CASSLARRGYYNEQFF. CDR3 bases: TGTGCCAGCAGCTTGGCTCGGCGGGGATATTACAATGAGCAGTTCTTC.

This clonotype was seen at least ten times. The rearrangement joins TRBV29-1 to TRBJ2-3; 10 nucleotides agree with TRBD1. Germline V gene lookup returns CDR1 SQVTM and CDR2 ANQGSEA. Trimming cost V 6 bases and J 5 bases; bases outside gene matches: 8. The CDR3 is made up of 14 amino acids. The CDR3 sequence: CSVRKDRGQDTQYF. Here the CDR3 DNA reads TGCAGCGTGCGCAAAGACAGGGGGCAAGATACGCAGTATTTT.

As concerns this clonotype: A much larger clone lies one base from this, so it may be a read error. V is TRBV12-3 or TRBV12-4 and J is TRBJ2-1; no reliable D call. CDR3 size: 17 residues. The chain's CDR3 is CDSSPTRSQSSYNEQFF. The DNA for the CDR3 is TGTGACAGCAGTCCAACTCGGTCCCAGAGCTCCTACAATGAGCAGTTCTTC.

This clonotype has more than one count but fewer than ten. This sequence joins TRBV4-2 and TRBJ1-1, with D uncertain. The length of the CDR3 is 13 residues. The V end lost 3 bases, the J end lost 1 base, and 6 bases lay between the germline ends. Germline assignment: CDR1 LGHNA and CDR2 YNFKEQ. This CDR3 is CASSHLTNTEAFF. CDR3 coding DNA: TGTGCCAGCAGCCACCTGACGAACACTGAAGCTTTCTTT.

In its sample, this clonotype was seen many times. V usage is TRBV6-6 and J usage is TRBJ2-4; D is perhaps TRBD1 (6 bases). V gave up 5 bases and J gave up 6 bases, with 8 bases separating them. CDR1 and CDR2 (germline): MNHNY, SVGAGI (reference sequence). The length of the CDR3 is 12 residues. CDR3 residues: CASSKTGNIQYF. Written as DNA, the CDR3 is TGTGCCAGCAGTAAGACAGGAAACATTCAGTACTTC.

This clonotype was observed a handful of times. The gene calls are TRBV4-2 and TRBJ2-2, with 7 bases lining up with TRBD2. The CDR3 covers 14 residues. The V segment lost 3 bases and the J segment 6 bases; nucleotides outside the gene matches: 4. Germline V lookup: CDR1 LGHNA, CDR2 YNFKEQ. CDR3 DNA: TGTGCCAGCAGCCATGACCGGGAGGCCGGGGAGCTGTTTTTT. This encodes CASSHDREAGELFF.

The sample holds a few counts of this clonotype. The genes are TRBV28 and TRBJ2-7, with TRBD1 matching over 8 bases. The junction had 6 bases not matched to a gene; V was cut back by 11 bases and J by 3 bases. CDR1 and CDR2 (germline): MDHEN, SYDVKM. The CDR3 is 12 residues long. The CDR3 region is CAAVGQGYEQYF. In DNA form, the CDR3 reads TGTGCCGCTGTAGGACAGGGCTACGAGCAGTACTTC. Variable domain in full (rest from reference TRBV28 and TRBJ2-7): DVKVTQSSRYLVKRTGEKVFLECVQDMDHENMFWYRQDPGLGLRLIYFSYDVKMKEKGDIPEGYSVSREKKERFSLILESASTNQTSMYLCAAVGQGYEQYFGPGTRLTVT.

This clonotype was counted a few times. The rearrangement uses TRBV12-3 or TRBV12-4 and TRBJ2-1; D is undetermined. CDR3 length: 14 residues. The ends were cut back, 3 bases at V and 6 bases at J, with 12 bases in the middle. CDR3 region: CASSFGPAGNEQFF. CDR3 DNA: TGTGCCAGCAGTTTTGGGCCAGCCGGCAATGAGCAGTTCTTC.

The chain links TRBV7-9 to TRBJ2-7, with D possibly TRBD2 on 6 matching bases. The germline V and J ends were trimmed by 5 bases and 4 bases, with 21 bases remaining between them. CDR3 length: 16 amino acids. Germline V gene sequence: CDR1 SEHNR, CDR2 FQNEAQ (reference sequence). The CDR3: CASSPGLTRAGYEQYF. CDR3 DNA: TGTGCCAGCAGCCCGGGACTTACACGGGCAGGGTACGAGCAGTACTTC.

Note on this clonotype: A read error may be the cause here, since a much bigger clone is one base away. The chain recombines TRBV9 with TRBJ2-2, with TRBD2 matching 8 bases. The germline gives CDR1 SGDLS, CDR2 YYNGEE. The J segment lost 9 bases and the V segment lost 3 bases, leaving 7 bases of the junction unmatched. The CDR3 totals 14 residues. The CDR3 loop reads CASSARLAPWELFF. CDR3 DNA sequence: TGTGCCAGCAGCGCCCGACTAGCGCCCTGGGAGCTGTTTTTT.

The chain recombines TRBV3-1 with TRBJ2-7; no clear D gene. Deletions cut 1 base from V and 1 base from J, with 5 bases between. The CDR3 consists of 13 residues. CDR1 is LGHDT, CDR2 YNNKEL, per germline (reference sequence). CDR3 coding DNA: TGTGCCAGCAGCCAAGTTGGTTCCTACGAGCAGTACTTC. Translating it yields CASSQVGSYEQYF.

The chain employs TRBV4-1 and TRBJ2-1; 8 nucleotides align to TRBD2. With V trimmed by 0 bases and J by 4 bases, 5 bases remained unmatched. The CDR3 is made up of 16 amino acids. Per germline, CDR1 MGHRA and CDR2 YSYEKL. This CDR3 is CASSQEGTREYNEQFF. CDR3 DNA sequence: TGCGCCAGCAGCCAAGAAGGGACTAGGGAATACAATGAGCAGTTCTTC.

This clonotype was observed at least ten times. The V gene is TRBV11-2, the J gene TRBJ1-6; 7 bases agree with TRBD1. The J segment lost 10 bases and the V segment lost 5 bases, leaving 2 bases of the junction unmatched. This CDR3 comprises 12 residues. Looked up from germline, CDR1 is SGHAT and CDR2 is FQNNGV. CDR3 nucleotides: TGTGCCAGCAGCCCAGGGGGGTCACCCCTCCACTTT. It is translated as CASSPGGSPLHF.

This clonotype showed up many times. This chain connects TRBV5-6 to TRBJ2-3; 13 nucleotides line up with TRBD2. CDR1 and CDR2 from the germline V gene are SGHDT and YYEEEE. The CDR3 consists of 16 residues. V lost 3 bases and J lost 1; bases outside the gene matches: 2. The CDR3 spells CASSYGTSGGTDTQYF. The CDR3, as DNA: TGTGCCAGCAGCTACGGGACTAGCGGGGGCACAGATACGCAGTATTTT.

This clonotype appeared a few times. The CDR3 DNA reads as TGTGCCAGCAGCAGGTCGGGGTCCTACAATGAGCAGTTCTTC. Amino acid sequence: CASSRSGSYNEQFF. The chain joins TRBV7-9 to TRBJ2-1, with D perhaps TRBD2 (5 bases). Germline values: CDR1 SEHNR, CDR2 FQNEAQ (reference sequence). This CDR3 comprises 14 residues. Trimming left V 5 bases short and J 1 base short, with 9 bases between.